The present entry profiles one TCR beta chain with its context. CDR1 is PRHDT and CDR2 is FYEKMQ in the germline V gene (reference sequence). V shed 4 bases and J 6 bases; nucleotides not matched to a gene: 4. The CDR3 covers 14 residues. This entry is derived from a study of cytomegalovirus exposure and HLA in healthy donors. The primer mix had 60 Vbeta and 13 Jbeta primers. Only in-frame clones appear in the TCRdb table, and some are missing; sequencing was by immunoSEQ multiplex PCR. The ten most abundant clones cover 3.6% of a sample with about 120,000 clones. Source material: PBMCs. V is TRBV13 and J is TRBJ1-3, with TRBD1 matching 9 bases. The receptor was derived from a man aged 18 to 35 in good health and CMV-seronegative. The CDR3 loop reads CASSSGTGLNTIYF. DNA for the CDR3: TGTGCCAGCAGCTCCGGGACAGGGCTAAACACCATATATTTT.